This T cell receptor beta chain was sequenced in a study of T cells in Graves' hyperthyroidism and ophthalmopathy. With 3 bases removed from V and 5 bases from J, the gap between germline ends came to 7 bases. The CDR3 totals 12 residues. Per the germline V gene, CDR1 is SGHAT and CDR2 is FQNNGV. Study-level points and caveats: From stable hyperthyroidism, ophthalmopathy was set apart by a 13 V-J model. Blood also carried most thyroid clonotypes expanded above 0.001.

The study included ophthalmopathy patients with Clinical Activity Score at least 3, NOSPECS grade at least 4 and duration under 3 months. Each 10 ml fresh peripheral blood draw supplied the PBMCs. This clonotype has only a few counts. Its specificity is unknown. Using RNA transcripts as the source, TCR beta CDR3 regions were amplified. The TCR CDR3 was amplified in a first-round RT-PCR using the HTBI primer set. TCRdb processed the multiplex PCR reads anew with MiXCR; each CDR3 protein has one entry. This sample has a few hundred thousand distinct CDR3 sequences; 20% to 25% occur once, and the top ten carry 45% to 50%.

This clonotype was sampled from a woman in her seventies with Graves' ophthalmopathy. V gene TRBV11-2 combines with J gene TRBJ1-1; D unresolved. Sequencing used blood. CDR3 residues: CASSFVGTEAFF. The CDR3 DNA reads TGTGCCAGCAGCTTTGTTGGGACTGAAGCTTTCTTT. The full variable domain, rest sourced from reference TRBV11-2 and TRBJ1-1, is EAGVAQSPRYKIIEKRQSVAFWCNPISGHATLYWYQQILGQGPKLLIQFQNNGVVDDSQLPKDRFSAERLKGVDSTLKIQPAKLEDSAVYLCASSFVGTEAFFGQGTRLTVV.